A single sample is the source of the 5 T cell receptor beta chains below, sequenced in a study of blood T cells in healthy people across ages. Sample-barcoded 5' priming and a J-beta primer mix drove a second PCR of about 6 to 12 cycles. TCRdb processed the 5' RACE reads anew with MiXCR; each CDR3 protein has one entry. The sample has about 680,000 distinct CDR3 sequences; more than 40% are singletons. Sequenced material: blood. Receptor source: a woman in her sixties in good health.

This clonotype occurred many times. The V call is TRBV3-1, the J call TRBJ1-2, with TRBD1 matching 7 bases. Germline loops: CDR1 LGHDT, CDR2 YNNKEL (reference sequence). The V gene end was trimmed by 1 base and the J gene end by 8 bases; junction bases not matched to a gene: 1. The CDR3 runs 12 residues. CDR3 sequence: CASSQGDSGYTF. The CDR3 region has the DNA TGTGCCAGCAGCCAAGGGGACAGCGGCTACACCTTC.

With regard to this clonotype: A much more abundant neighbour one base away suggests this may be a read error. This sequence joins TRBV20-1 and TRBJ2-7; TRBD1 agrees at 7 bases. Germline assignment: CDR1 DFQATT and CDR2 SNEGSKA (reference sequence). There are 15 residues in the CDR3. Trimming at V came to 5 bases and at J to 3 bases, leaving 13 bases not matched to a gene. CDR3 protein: CSAGPRQGRGYEQYF. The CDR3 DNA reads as TGCAGTGCTGGACCCCGACAGGGTAGGGGCTACGAGCAGTACTTC.

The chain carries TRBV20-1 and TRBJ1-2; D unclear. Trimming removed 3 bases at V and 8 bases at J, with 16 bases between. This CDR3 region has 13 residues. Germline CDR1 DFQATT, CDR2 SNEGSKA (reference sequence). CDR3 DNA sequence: TGCAGTGCTAGTTCCTCTGGGAAGGAGGGCTACACCTTC. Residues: CSASSSGKEGYTF.

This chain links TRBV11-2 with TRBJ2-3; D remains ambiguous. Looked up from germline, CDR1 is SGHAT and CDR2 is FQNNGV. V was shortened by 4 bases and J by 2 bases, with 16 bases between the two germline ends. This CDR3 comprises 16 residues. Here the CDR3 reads CASSSVGDGHTDTQYF. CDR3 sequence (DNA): TGTGCCAGCAGCTCAGTGGGTGACGGGCACACAGATACGCAGTATTTT. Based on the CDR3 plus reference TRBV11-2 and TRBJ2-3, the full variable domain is EAGVAQSPRYKIIEKRQSVAFWCNPISGHATLYWYQQILGQGPKLLIQFQNNGVVDDSQLPKDRFSAERLKGVDSTLKIQPAKLEDSAVYLCASSSVGDGHTDTQYFGPGTRLTVL.

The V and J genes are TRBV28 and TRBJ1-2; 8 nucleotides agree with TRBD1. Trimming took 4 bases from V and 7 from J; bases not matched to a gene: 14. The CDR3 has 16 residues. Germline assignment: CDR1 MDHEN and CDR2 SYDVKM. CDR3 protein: CASSYAGGSDNLGYTF. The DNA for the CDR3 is TGTGCCAGCAGTTATGCAGGGGGCAGTGACAACCTTGGCTACACCTTC.